These T cell receptor beta chains were read from a single sample in a study. One entry per CDR3 protein results from TCRdb running MiXCR on the 5' RACE reads. The table records approximately 44,000 distinct CDR3 sequences, just under 30% of them present only once. Sequenced: memory CD4+ T cells sorted from a lymph node. These receptors all stem from a female donor with breast cancer. CDR3s include the opening cysteine and the closing phenylalanine or tryptophan. D genes are given only for firm matches. For some rows the clone size is stated as once, few or many, or as a class when expanded; others skip it.

CDR3: CSAQQPEMVREQFF
DNA: TGCAGTGCTCAGCAGCCGGAAATGGTCCGTGAGCAGTTCTTC
J: TRBJ2-1
size: few
V: TRBV20-1
D: NA

CDR3: CATATWGGTDTQYF
DNA: TGTGCCACCGCCACATGGGGCGGCACAGATACGCAGTATTTT
J: TRBJ2-3
size: NA
V: TRBV12-3/TRBV12-4
D: NA

CDR3: CASGPTGLNEQFF
DNA: TGTGCCAGCGGGCCAACTGGGTTGAATGAGCAGTTCTTC
J: TRBJ2-1
size: few
V: TRBV5-6
D: NA

CDR3: CASSPGGIDQPQHF
DNA: TGCGCCAGCAGCCCGGGGGGGATCGACCAGCCCCAGCATTTT
J: TRBJ1-5
size: NA
V: TRBV4-1
D: NA

CDR3: CASSQDMKGKLSF
DNA: TGTGCCAGCAGCCAAGATATGAAGGGAAAACTGTCTTTT
J: TRBJ1-4
size: once
V: TRBV4-2
D: NA

CDR3: CASSTDPQSNRPQHF
DNA: TGCGCCAGCAGCACCGACCCCCAGAGCAATCGGCCCCAGCATTTT
J: TRBJ1-5
size: few
V: TRBV5-1
D: NA

CDR3: CASSLDAGLKNIQYF
DNA: TGCGCCAGCAGCTTGGACGCCGGGCTTAAAAACATTCAGTACTTC
J: TRBJ2-4
size: medium-sized
V: TRBV5-1
D: NA

CDR3: CASVGQSYLNDEQYF
DNA: TGTGCCAGCGTGGGGCAGTCCTACCTTAATGACGAGCAGTACTTC
J: TRBJ2-7
size: few
V: TRBV6-2/TRBV6-3
D: NA

CDR3: CASSSGDSRADTQYF
DNA: TGTGCCAGCAGCTCCGGGGACAGCCGAGCAGATACGCAGTATTTT
J: TRBJ2-3
size: few
V: TRBV9
D: TRBD1

CDR3: CAATAQGINEQFF
DNA: TGTGCCGCAACGGCCCAAGGGATCAATGAGCAGTTCTTC
J: TRBJ2-1
size: few
V: TRBV12-3/TRBV12-4
D: NA

CDR3: CASSGTPNTGELFF
DNA: TGCGCCAGCAGCGGGACACCGAACACCGGGGAGCTGTTTTTT
J: TRBJ2-2
size: NA
V: TRBV10-1
D: NA

CDR3: CASTGANVLTF
DNA: TGCGCCAGCACGGGGGCCAACGTCCTGACTTTC
J: TRBJ2-6
size: NA
V: TRBV5-1
D: NA

CDR3: CASSSLAGAIYEQYF
DNA: TGTGCCAGCAGCTCTCTTGCGGGGGCCATCTACGAGCAGTACTTC
J: TRBJ2-7
size: NA
V: TRBV7-2
D: NA

CDR3: CASSLAGKNEQYF
DNA: TGTGCCAGCAGTTTGGCCGGGAAGAACGAGCAGTACTTC
J: TRBJ2-7
size: few
V: TRBV27
D: NA

CDR3: CASSHPGVAPLHF
DNA: TGCGCCAGCAGCCACCCAGGGGTGGCACCCCTCCACTTT
J: TRBJ1-6
size: few
V: TRBV4-1
D: NA